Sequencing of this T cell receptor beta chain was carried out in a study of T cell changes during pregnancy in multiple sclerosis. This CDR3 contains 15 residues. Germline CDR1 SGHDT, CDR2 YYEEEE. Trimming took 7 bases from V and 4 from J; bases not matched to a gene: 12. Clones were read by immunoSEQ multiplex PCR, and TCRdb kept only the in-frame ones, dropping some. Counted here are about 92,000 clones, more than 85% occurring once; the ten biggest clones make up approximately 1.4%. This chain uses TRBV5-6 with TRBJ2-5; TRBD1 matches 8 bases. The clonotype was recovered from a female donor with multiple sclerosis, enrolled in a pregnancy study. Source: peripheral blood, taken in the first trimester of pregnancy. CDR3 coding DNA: TGTGCCAGCTTTTGGACAGGGAGTTTGGGAGAGACCCAGTACTTC. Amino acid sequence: CASFWTGSLGETQYF.